This T cell receptor beta chain was sequenced during a study of PD-L1 blockade in urothelial cancer. Across the whole study: It was at 3 weeks (second dose) and 6 weeks after treatment start that blood was analyzed.

Clones were read by immunoSEQ multiplex PCR, and TCRdb kept only the in-frame ones, dropping some. Among tens of thousands of clones, roughly 84% were seen once, and the ten largest hold roughly 4.8%. Regarding the study as a whole: Durable-benefit cases showed more tumor-associated blood clone expansion at 3 weeks.

From germline, CDR1 is LNHDA and CDR2 SQIVND (reference sequence). CDR3 length: 14 residues. V was shortened by 4 bases and J by 2 bases, with 12 bases between the two germline ends. This clone was found once. Its specificity is unknown. The J gene is TRBJ2-7, the V gene TRBV19; tentatively, D is TRBD1 (6 bases). The TCR sequence derives from a man between 65 and 85 years old with urothelial cancer. This material consisted of PBMCs, taken around atezolizumab (anti-PD-L1) treatment. The CDR3 reads CASSNQAGAYEQYF. For the CDR3, the DNA is TGTGCCAGTAGTAACCAGGCAGGGGCCTACGAGCAGTACTTC.